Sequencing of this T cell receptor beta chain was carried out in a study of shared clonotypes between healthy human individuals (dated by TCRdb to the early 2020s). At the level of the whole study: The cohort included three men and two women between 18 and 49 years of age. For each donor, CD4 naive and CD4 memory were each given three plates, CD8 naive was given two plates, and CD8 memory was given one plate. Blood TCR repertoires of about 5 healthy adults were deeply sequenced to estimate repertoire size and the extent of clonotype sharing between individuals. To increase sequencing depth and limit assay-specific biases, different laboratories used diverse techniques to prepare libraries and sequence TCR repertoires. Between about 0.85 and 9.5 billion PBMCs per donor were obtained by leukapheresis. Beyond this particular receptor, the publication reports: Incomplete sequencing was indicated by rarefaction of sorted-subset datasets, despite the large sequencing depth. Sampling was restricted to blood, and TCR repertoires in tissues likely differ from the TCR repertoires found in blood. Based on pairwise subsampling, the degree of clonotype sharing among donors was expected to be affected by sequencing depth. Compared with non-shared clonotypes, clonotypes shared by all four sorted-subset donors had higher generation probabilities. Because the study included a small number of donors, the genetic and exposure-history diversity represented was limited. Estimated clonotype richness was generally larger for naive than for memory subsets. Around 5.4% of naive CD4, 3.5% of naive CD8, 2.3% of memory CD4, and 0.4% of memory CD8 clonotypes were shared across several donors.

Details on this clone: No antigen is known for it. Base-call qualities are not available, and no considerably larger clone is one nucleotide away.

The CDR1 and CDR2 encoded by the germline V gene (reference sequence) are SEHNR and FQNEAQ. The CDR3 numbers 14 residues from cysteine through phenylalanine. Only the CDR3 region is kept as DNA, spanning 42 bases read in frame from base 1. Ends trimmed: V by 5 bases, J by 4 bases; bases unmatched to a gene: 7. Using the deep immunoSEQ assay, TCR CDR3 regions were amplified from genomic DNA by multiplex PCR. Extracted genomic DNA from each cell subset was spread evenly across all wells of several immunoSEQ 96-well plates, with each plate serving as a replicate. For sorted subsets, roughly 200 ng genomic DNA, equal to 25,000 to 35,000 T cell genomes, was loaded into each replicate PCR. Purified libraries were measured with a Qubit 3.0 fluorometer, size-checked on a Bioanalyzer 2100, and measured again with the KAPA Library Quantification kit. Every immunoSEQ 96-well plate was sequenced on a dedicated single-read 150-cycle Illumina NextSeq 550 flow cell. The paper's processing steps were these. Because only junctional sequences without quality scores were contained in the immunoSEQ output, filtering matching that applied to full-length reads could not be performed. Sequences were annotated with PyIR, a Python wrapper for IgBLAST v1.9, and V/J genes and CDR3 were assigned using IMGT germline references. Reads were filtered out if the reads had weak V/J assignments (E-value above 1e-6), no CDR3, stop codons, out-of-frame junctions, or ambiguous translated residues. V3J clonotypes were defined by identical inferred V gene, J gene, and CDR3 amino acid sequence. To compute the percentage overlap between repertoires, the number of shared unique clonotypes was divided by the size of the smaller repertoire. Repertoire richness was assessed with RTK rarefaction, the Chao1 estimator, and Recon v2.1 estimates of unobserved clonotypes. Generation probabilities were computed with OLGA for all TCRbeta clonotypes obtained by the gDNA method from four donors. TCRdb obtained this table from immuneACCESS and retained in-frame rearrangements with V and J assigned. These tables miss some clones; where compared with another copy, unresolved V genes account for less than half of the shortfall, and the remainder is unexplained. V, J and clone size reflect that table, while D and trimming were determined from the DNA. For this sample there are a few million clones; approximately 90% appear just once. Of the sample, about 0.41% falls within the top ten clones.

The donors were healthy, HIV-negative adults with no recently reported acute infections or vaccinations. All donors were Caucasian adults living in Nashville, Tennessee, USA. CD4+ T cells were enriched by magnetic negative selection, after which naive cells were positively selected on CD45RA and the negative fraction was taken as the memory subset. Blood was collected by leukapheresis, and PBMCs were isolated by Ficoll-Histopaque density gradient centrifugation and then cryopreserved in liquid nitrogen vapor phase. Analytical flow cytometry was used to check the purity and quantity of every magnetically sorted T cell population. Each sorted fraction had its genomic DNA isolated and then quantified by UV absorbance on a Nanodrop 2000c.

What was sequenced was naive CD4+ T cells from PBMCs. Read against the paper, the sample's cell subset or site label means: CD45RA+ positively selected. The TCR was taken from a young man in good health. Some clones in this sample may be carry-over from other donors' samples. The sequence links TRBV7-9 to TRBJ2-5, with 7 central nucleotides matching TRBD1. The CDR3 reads CASSLDRVGETQYF. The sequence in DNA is TGTGCCAGCAGCCTCGACAGGGTGGGAGAGACCCAGTACTTC.